This T cell receptor beta chain was captured by sequencing in a study of T-cell memory formation after mild COVID-19 (dated by TCRdb to about 2021). A note on the overall study: Most TCR sequence clusters were specific to one of the two donors. Two young, previously healthy adult volunteers made up the cohort, one male and one female. In a couple of donors, T-cell clones that expanded and contracted after mild COVID-19 were tracked by sequencing TCRalpha and TCRbeta repertoires over time.

What the study reported, not specific to this receptor: Some responding clones were found in pre-infection memory, which suggests that pre-existing cross-reactive memory T cells took part in the SARS-CoV-2 response. Only a couple of mild cases were covered by the study, and larger cohorts that include severe cases with pre-infection samples were considered necessary. Contracting CD4+ clones turned up mainly in the CM and EM memory subsets, whereas EMRA was where CD8+ clones were enriched. SARS-CoV-2 specificity was not confirmed for the second-wave clones peaking on day 37. Clones contracting from day 15 to 85 had balanced CD4/CD8 phenotypes, while a second wave expanding from day 15 to 37 was biased towards CD4+.

V is trimmed back by 7 bases and J by 1 base, and the junction contains 3 bases that no gene match accounts for. CDR1 and CDR2 (KGHDR, SFDVKD) derive from the germline V gene. The CDR3 spans 14 residues, from the cysteine through the phenylalanine. Only the CDR3 part of the read is kept: 42 bases, read in frame from the first base. This clonotype was seen repeatedly, ten times or more. Its antigen specificity is not known. Per-base qualities were not stored, and no clone one base away is much larger. Ficoll-Paque density gradient centrifugation was the method used to isolate PBMCs. For sequencing, an Illumina NovaSeq 6000 was employed. Using 5'RACE with constant-segment primers, TCRalpha and TCRbeta cDNA libraries were constructed, with sample barcodes and unique molecular identifiers added in the process. Trizol reagent was used to extract RNA from every sample. The libraries were amplified in two PCR steps, and the second step added a second sample barcode and Illumina TruSeq adapters. Sequencing of libraries was performed on an Illumina NovaSeq with 2 x 150 bp paired-end reads. The paper's data handling went like this. With migec v1.2.7, reads were demultiplexed and then collapsed into UMI-guided consensus sequences. Using mixcr v2.1.11, UMI consensuses were aligned to TRA and TRB V and J templates and then assembled into clonotypes. A clonotype was counted as expanded or contracted only when both edgeR and NoisET called the clonotype significant, with the noise models trained on biological replicates. edgeR calls used a false discovery rate-adjusted p below 0.01 and a log2 fold-change threshold of 1. As an exploratory analysis of dynamics, max-normalized trajectories of the 1000 most abundant clonotypes were examined with PCA combined with hierarchical clustering. Separately sequenced CD4+ and CD8+ repertoires were used to assign the CD4 or CD8 phenotype of responding clones. TCRdb itself trimmed the public reads at Q25 with fastp, ran MiXCR and retained productive beta chains. CDR3 protein sequences are deduplicated, and each keeps its most common genes and DNA. These V and J calls originate from TCRdb's pipeline instead of the authors' own analysis. This sample has 75,000 to 95,000 distinct CDR3 sequences in its table, and about 13% of those were observed once. Approximately 26% of the sample goes to the ten largest clones.

The origin of this receptor is an adult woman who had mild COVID-19 (a few samples of this study predate the infection). The sample titles of this study are shuffled in the database, so cell type and time point are left out; the donor was told from shared clones. Sequencing input: PBMCs or a T cell subset sorted from them (not recorded which). The chain joins TRBV24-1 to TRBJ2-3; the junction holds 8 bases that match TRBD1. The DNA sequence reads TGTGCCACCAGCGAGACAGGGGGCACAGATACGCAGTATTTT. It encodes CATSETGGTDTQYF.